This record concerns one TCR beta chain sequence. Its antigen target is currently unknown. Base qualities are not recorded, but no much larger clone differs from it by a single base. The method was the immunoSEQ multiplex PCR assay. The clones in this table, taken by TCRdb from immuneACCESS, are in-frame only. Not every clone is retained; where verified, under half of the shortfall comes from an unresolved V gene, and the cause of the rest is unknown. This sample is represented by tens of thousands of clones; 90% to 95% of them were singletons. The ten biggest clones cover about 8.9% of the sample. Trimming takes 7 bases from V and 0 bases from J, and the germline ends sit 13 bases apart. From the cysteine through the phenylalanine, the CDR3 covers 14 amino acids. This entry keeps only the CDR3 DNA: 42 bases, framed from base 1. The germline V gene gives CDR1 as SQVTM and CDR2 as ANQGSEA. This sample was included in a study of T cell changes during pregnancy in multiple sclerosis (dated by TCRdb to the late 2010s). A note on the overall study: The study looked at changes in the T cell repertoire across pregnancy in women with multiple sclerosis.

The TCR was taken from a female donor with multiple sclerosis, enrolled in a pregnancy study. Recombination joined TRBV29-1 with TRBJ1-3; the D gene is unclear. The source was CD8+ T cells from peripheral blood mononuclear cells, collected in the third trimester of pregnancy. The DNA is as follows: TGCAGCGCCTCGGGGTTAAGCTCTGGAAACACCATATATTTT. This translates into CSASGLSSGNTIYF.